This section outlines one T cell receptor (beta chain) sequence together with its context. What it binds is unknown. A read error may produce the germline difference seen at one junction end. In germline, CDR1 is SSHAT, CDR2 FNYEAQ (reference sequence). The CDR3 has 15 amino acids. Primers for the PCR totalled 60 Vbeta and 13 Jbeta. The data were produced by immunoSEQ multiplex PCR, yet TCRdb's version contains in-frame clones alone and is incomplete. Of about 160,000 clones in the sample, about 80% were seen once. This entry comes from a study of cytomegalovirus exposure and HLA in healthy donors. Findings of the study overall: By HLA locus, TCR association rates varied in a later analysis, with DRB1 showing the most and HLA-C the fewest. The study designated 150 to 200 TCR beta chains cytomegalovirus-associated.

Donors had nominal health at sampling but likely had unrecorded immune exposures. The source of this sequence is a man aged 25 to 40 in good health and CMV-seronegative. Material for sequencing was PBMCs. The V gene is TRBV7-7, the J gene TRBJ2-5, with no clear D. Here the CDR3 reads CASSRFWRSQETQYF. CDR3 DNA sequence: TGTGCTAGCAGCCGGTTTTGGCGGTCTCAAGAGACCCAGTACTTC.